What follows are 12 T cell receptor beta chains derived from one specimen sequenced in a study of beta chain features in type 1 diabetes. Study-wide results and limits: When Type 1 diabetes patients were examined, their TCRB CDR3s proved moderately but significantly shorter in all four CD4+ subsets.

Every isolated RNA sample was fully reverse transcribed, so sequencing captured expressed TCRB transcripts. Using immunoSEQ multiplex PCR, the repertoire was profiled, and TCRdb retains in-frame clones only, with some absent. The sample includes hundreds of thousands of clones, over 12% of them seen just once. Their antigens remain unidentified. The sequenced sample consisted of naive CD4+ T cells from blood. Every receptor here comes from a man between 18 and 35 years old with type 1 diabetes.

The chain uses TRBV28 and TRBJ1-2; D is unresolved. The CDR3 length is 12 residues. The germline CDR1 and CDR2 sequences are MDHEN and SYDVKM. Trimming took 9 bases from V and 5 from J, leaving 13 bases between them. The CDR3 DNA sequence: TGTGCCAGTTCCTCCTGGGCGTATGGCTACACCTTC. Translation gives CASSSWAYGYTF.

This clone turned up a few times. The chain couples TRBV18 to TRBJ2-7; 11 nucleotides line up with TRBD2. Looked up from germline, CDR1 is KGHSH and CDR2 is LQKENI. The CDR3 covers 14 residues. V lost 0 bases and J lost 5; bases outside the gene matches: 0. CDR3 coding DNA: TGTGCCAGCTCACCACCGGGACTAGCGGACGAGCAGTACTTC. Translated: CASSPPGLADEQYF. The entire variable domain, with the rest obtained from reference TRBV18 and TRBJ2-7, is as follows: NAGVMQNPRHLVRRRGQEARLRCSPMKGHSHVYWYRQLPEEGLKFMVYLQKENIIDESGMPKERFSAEFPKEGPSILRIQQVVRGDSAAYFCASSPPGLADEQYFGPGTRLTVT.

This clone has a handful of counts. The V gene is TRBV7-2, the J gene TRBJ2-1; TRBD2 agrees at 9 bases. This CDR3 spans 15 amino acids. The junction had 5 bases not matched to a gene; V was cut back by 5 bases and J by 3 bases. CDR1 is SGHTA, CDR2 FQGNSA, per germline. The CDR3 loop reads CASSPWTSDYNEQFF. Here the CDR3 DNA reads TGTGCCAGCAGCCCCTGGACTAGCGACTACAATGAGCAGTTCTTC.

This sequence joins TRBV4-1 and TRBJ2-3, with 7 bases lining up with TRBD2. Germline lookup yields CDR1 MGHRA and CDR2 YSYEKL. This CDR3 has 18 amino acids. Losses at the gene ends were 0 bases for V and 1 base for J; bases not matched to a gene: 10. DNA for the CDR3: TGCGCCAGCAGCCAAGAACGGGCGGGAGACGCCCGCACAGATACGCAGTATTTT. Its translation is CASSQERAGDARTDTQYF.

This clone has a handful of counts. The chain has TRBV5-1 and TRBJ2-6; D perhaps matches TRBD2 (6 bases). The V and J ends lost 7 bases and 0 bases respectively, with 17 bases between them. Germline loops: CDR1 SGHRS, CDR2 YFSETQ. The CDR3 loop spans 17 amino acids. The CDR3 protein is CASREKLPYSGANVLTF. CDR3 in DNA: TGCGCCAGCCGGGAGAAGCTGCCCTACTCTGGGGCCAACGTCCTGACTTTC.

The V call is TRBV5-8, the J call TRBJ1-1; D is ambiguous. The CDR3 is 13 residues long. CDR1 and CDR2 (germline): SGHTS, YDEGEE. V shed 0 bases and J shed 1 base, with 4 bases lying between them. The CDR3 is CASSLAGNTEAFF. The CDR3 DNA reads TGTGCCAGCAGCTTGGCAGGGAACACTGAAGCTTTCTTT.

This clone was seen only a few times. V gene TRBV7-9 combines with J gene TRBJ2-3; D might be TRBD2 (5 bases). Germline-derived CDR1 and CDR2 are SEHNR and FQNEAQ (reference sequence). Trimming removed 5 bases from V and 5 bases from J, with 14 bases in between. The CDR3 totals 14 residues. CDR3 region: CASSKGLSGDTQYF. In DNA, the CDR3 is TGTGCCAGCAGCAAAGGACTGTCGGGAGATACGCAGTATTTT.

This clone has only a few counts. The CDR3 bases are TGTGCCAGCAGCGTAGGGCTAGCGGGGGAAGATACGCAGTATTTT. Translating gives CASSVGLAGEDTQYF. This chain joins TRBV9 and TRBJ2-3, with TRBD2 matching over 10 bases. CDR3 length equals 15 residues. From germline, CDR1 is SGDLS and CDR2 YYNGEE. V gave up 0 bases and J gave up 5 bases; unmatched junction bases: 3.

V usage is TRBV5-6 and J usage is TRBJ2-7; weak D call: TRBD2 (6 bases). Trimming took off 3 bases at V and 3 bases at J, with 16 bases between the two ends. Germline V CDR1 and CDR2: SGHDT, YYEEEE. This CDR3 has 15 residues. The CDR3 spells CASSSVGSGIYEQYF. DNA of the CDR3: TGTGCCAGCAGCTCCGTCGGTAGCGGAATCTACGAGCAGTACTTC.

The chain recombines TRBV27 with TRBJ1-2; 9 positions agree with TRBD1. The V segment lost 5 bases and the J segment 2 bases; nucleotides outside the gene matches: 6. There are 15 residues in the CDR3. Germline V gene lookup returns CDR1 MNHEY and CDR2 SMNVEV (reference sequence). The CDR3 nucleotides read TGTGCCAGCAGTACAGGGGGCGCAGGAAACTATGGCTACACCTTC. Its protein is CASSTGGAGNYGYTF.

The chain uses TRBV7-2 and TRBJ2-2; D not resolved. Per germline, CDR1 SGHTA and CDR2 FQGNSA. The V gene lost 0 bases and the J gene lost 5 bases, with 7 bases spanning the gap. The CDR3 is 14 amino acids. The CDR3 region has the DNA TGTGCCAGCAGCTTAGCGCGAGAGACCGGGGAGCTGTTTTTT. Amino acid sequence: CASSLARETGELFF. Full variable domain (rest looked up from reference TRBV7-2 and TRBJ2-2): GAGVSQSPSNKVTEKGKDVELRCDPISGHTALYWYRQSLGQGLEFLIYFQGNSAPDKSGLPSDRFSAERTGGSVSTLTIQRTQQEDSAVYLCASSLARETGELFFGEGSRLTVL.

The genes are TRBV7-9 and TRBJ1-2, with 7 nucleotides matching TRBD1. CDR3 length: 19 amino acids. CDR1 and CDR2 from the germline V gene are SEHNR and FQNEAQ (reference sequence). Trimming cost V 5 bases and J 0 bases; bases outside gene matches: 18. The CDR3, as DNA: TGTGCCAGCAGCATCCTAGGCCTCCTACAGGGGACGGCTAACTATGGCTACACCTTC. This encodes CASSILGLLQGTANYGYTF.